The next 5 T cell receptor beta chains were all read from a single sample in a study of neurological immune-mediated disorders. TCRdb processed the 5' RACE reads anew with MiXCR; each CDR3 protein has one entry. The data contain about 21,000 distinct CDR3 sequences, around 6.2% of them singletons. The sample consisted of CD8+ T cells from blood. The receptors were sampled from a man between 18 and 35 years old in good health.

Ten or more counts support this clonotype. The chain joins TRBV27 to TRBJ2-3; the D gene is possibly TRBD2 (5 bases). Deletions cut 7 bases from V and 1 base from J, with 15 bases between. The length of the CDR3 is 15 residues. In germline, CDR1 is MNHEY, CDR2 SMNVEV (reference sequence). The CDR3 loop is CASNQAGSRTDTQYF. The CDR3 coding sequence is TGTGCCAGCAACCAGGCGGGCTCGCGCACAGATACGCAGTATTTT.

In this sample, this clonotype turned up many times. The V and J genes are TRBV5-1 and TRBJ2-3; 7 positions match TRBD2. The V gene's germline CDR1 is SGHRS and CDR2 YFSETQ. The CDR3 covers 14 residues. The trim removed 2 bases at V and 8 bases at J, leaving 8 bases unmatched. The CDR3 sequence: CASSLTEGLTTQYF. CDR3 DNA: TGCGCCAGCAGCTTAACGGAGGGACTAACTACGCAGTATTTT.

There are many counts of this clonotype. This chain joins TRBV20-1 and TRBJ2-7; D unresolved. The germline CDR1 and CDR2 sequences are DFQATT and SNEGSKA (reference sequence). Trimming left V 4 bases short and J 6 bases short, with 22 bases between. The length of the CDR3 is 15 residues. The chain's CDR3 is CSAMSPAFEFLEQYF. CDR3 sequence (DNA): TGCAGTGCTATGTCCCCCGCATTTGAGTTCCTCGAGCAGTACTTC.

This clonotype was seen at least ten times. This chain connects TRBV4-3 to TRBJ1-1; D gene ambiguous. Between the trimmed V and J ends, which lost 0 bases and 3 bases, there was a span of 11 bases. The V gene's germline CDR1 is LGHNA and CDR2 YSLEER. This CDR3 has 15 amino acids. The CDR3 protein is CASSQDGGGYTEAFF. Written as DNA, the CDR3 is TGCGCCAGCAGCCAAGACGGTGGCGGGTACACTGAAGCTTTCTTT.

This clonotype was detected many times. The V and J genes are TRBV6-5 and TRBJ2-1; D is possibly TRBD1 or TRBD2 (5 bases each). Looked up from germline, CDR1 is MNHEY and CDR2 is SVGAGI. The V and J ends lost 6 bases and 5 bases respectively, with 11 bases between them. This CDR3 spans 13 amino acids. The CDR3 region is CASSDGANNEQFF. The DNA of the CDR3 is TGTGCCAGCAGCGACGGGGCCAACAATGAGCAGTTCTTC.